This is a list of T cell receptor beta chains from one sample in a study of long-term antiretroviral therapy in people with HIV. Assay: immunoSEQ multiplex PCR; the TCRdb copy retains only in-frame clones and omits some. The sample contains some 16,000 clones, roughly 96% of which appear only once. The material was unsorted PBMCs, obtained less than 11 years after starting antiretroviral therapy. These receptors were obtained from a man aged 25 to 40 with HIV. Both conserved end residues are part of each CDR3. Fields, in order: V gene, clone size, J gene, D gene, CDR3 DNA, CDR3 protein. A D gene is named only where the DNA matches it firmly. Clone size is given for some rows only: seen once, a few or many times, or a class if the clone is expanded.

V gene: TRBV28; clone size: NA; J gene: TRBJ2-5; D gene: NA; CDR3 DNA: TGTGCCAGCGTGACGGGGGCTCAAGAGACCCAGTACTTC; CDR3 protein: CASVTGAQETQYF
V gene: TRBV29-1; clone size: NA; J gene: TRBJ2-2; D gene: TRBD1; CDR3 DNA: TGCAGCGCCCTCCCGGGACAGGGGCTGAACACCGGGGAGCTGTTTTTT; CDR3 protein: CSALPGQGLNTGELFF
V gene: TRBV19; clone size: NA; J gene: TRBJ1-2; D gene: TRBD1; CDR3 DNA: TGTGCCAGTAGGCCGGGACAGGGAGGATCTGGCTACACCTTC; CDR3 protein: CASRPGQGGSGYTF
V gene: TRBV2; clone size: once; J gene: TRBJ2-6; D gene: NA; CDR3 DNA: TGTGCCAGCAGACAGGGCCCCGGGGCCAACGTCCTGACTTTC; CDR3 protein: CASRQGPGANVLTF
V gene: TRBV19; clone size: NA; J gene: TRBJ2-1; D gene: NA; CDR3 DNA: TGTGCCAGTAGTACAACTCTCAACAATGAGCAGTTCTTC; CDR3 protein: CASSTTLNNEQFF
V gene: TRBV7-6; clone size: NA; J gene: TRBJ2-1; D gene: TRBD1; CDR3 DNA: TGTGCCAGCAGCTTAGTCGGACAGGTTAACAATGAGCAGTTCTTC; CDR3 protein: CASSLVGQVNNEQFF
V gene: TRBV28; clone size: once; J gene: TRBJ2-7; D gene: NA; CDR3 DNA: TGTGCCAGCAGCCAGGCACTGGGCTCCTACGAGCAGTACTTC; CDR3 protein: CASSQALGSYEQYF
V gene: TRBV6-5; clone size: NA; J gene: TRBJ1-1; D gene: NA; CDR3 DNA: TGTGCCAGCAGTTACGGGGGGGCCCTGCAGAACACTGAAGCTTTCTTT; CDR3 protein: CASSYGGALQNTEAFF
V gene: TRBV18; clone size: NA; J gene: TRBJ1-2; D gene: TRBD1; CDR3 DNA: TGTGCCAGCTCAGGGGGGACAGCGCTTTATGGCTACACCTTC; CDR3 protein: CASSGGTALYGYTF
V gene: TRBV6-4; clone size: NA; J gene: TRBJ1-2; D gene: NA; CDR3 DNA: TGTGCCAGAACCAGACGGTATGGCTACACCTTC; CDR3 protein: CARTRRYGYTF
V gene: TRBV5-4; clone size: NA; J gene: TRBJ2-3; D gene: NA; CDR3 DNA: TGTGCCAGCAGCTGGGGACTCGACACAGATACGCAGTATTTT; CDR3 protein: CASSWGLDTDTQYF
V gene: TRBV11-1; clone size: few; J gene: TRBJ2-5; D gene: NA; CDR3 DNA: TGTGCCAGCAGCTTAGGGGAGACCCAGTACTTC; CDR3 protein: CASSLGETQYF
V gene: TRBV10-1; clone size: NA; J gene: TRBJ2-1; D gene: NA; CDR3 DNA: TGCGCCAGCAGTGAGTCGATCCAGGGACCCTTCAATGAGCAGTTCTTC; CDR3 protein: CASSESIQGPFNEQFF
V gene: TRBV18; clone size: NA; J gene: TRBJ1-1; D gene: NA; CDR3 DNA: TGTGCCAGCTCACCAGGTAGAGACACTGAAGCTTTCTTT; CDR3 protein: CASSPGRDTEAFF
V gene: TRBV7-3; clone size: once; J gene: TRBJ2-1; D gene: TRBD2; CDR3 DNA: TGTGCCAGCAGCTTAAACCGGGGGGGCAATCTGAATGAGCAGTTCTTC; CDR3 protein: CASSLNRGGNLNEQFF
V gene: TRBV7-9; clone size: NA; J gene: TRBJ2-2; D gene: NA; CDR3 DNA: TGTGCCAGCACCTACGGGGCGAACTTGAACACCGGGGAGCTGTTTTTT; CDR3 protein: CASTYGANLNTGELFF
V gene: TRBV6-5; clone size: NA; J gene: TRBJ1-4; D gene: NA; CDR3 DNA: TGTGCCAGCAGTTATGCCTCGGCTGCAACTAATGAAAAACTGTTTTTT; CDR3 protein: CASSYASAATNEKLFF
V gene: TRBV7-4; clone size: NA; J gene: TRBJ1-2; D gene: TRBD1; CDR3 DNA: TGTGCCAGCAGCCGCCAGGGGGAGTATGGCTACACCTTC; CDR3 protein: CASSRQGEYGYTF
V gene: TRBV7-3; clone size: NA; J gene: TRBJ2-3; D gene: NA; CDR3 DNA: TGTGCCAGCAGCCCCTCAAGCGGGACGCAGTATTTT; CDR3 protein: CASSPSSGTQYF
V gene: TRBV18; clone size: NA; J gene: TRBJ2-3; D gene: TRBD2; CDR3 DNA: TGTGCCAGCTCACCTTTTCTAGCGGGGGGCGTCACAGATACGCAGTATTTT; CDR3 protein: CASSPFLAGGVTDTQYF
V gene: TRBV6-1; clone size: NA; J gene: TRBJ1-4; D gene: NA; CDR3 DNA: TGTGCCAGCAGTGATCCAGGGAATAATGAAAAACTGTTTTTT; CDR3 protein: CASSDPGNNEKLFF
V gene: TRBV19; clone size: NA; J gene: TRBJ1-5; D gene: NA; CDR3 DNA: TGTGCCAGTAGTAGAGACATGGGACAGCCCCAGCATTTT; CDR3 protein: CASSRDMGQPQHF